This T cell receptor beta chain was identified in a study of T cell repertoires in cytomegalovirus infection. General observations from the study: Ex vivo responses were dominated by HLA-C-restricted CMV-specific TCR beta clonotypes.

TCRdb itself ran the reads through MiXCR, one entry per CDR3 protein. Here the sample spans about 260,000 distinct CDR3 sequences, approximately 15% being singletons. This clonotype occurred many times. What it recognizes is unknown. This CDR3 has 17 residues. Germline V CDR1 and CDR2: SGHVS, FNYEAQ. V lost 5 bases and J lost 7; bases outside the gene matches: 9. The rearrangement joins TRBV7-6 to TRBJ2-1, with 15 bases fitting TRBD2. Sequenced input: PBMCs. This receptor was taken from a human donor in good health (CMV status not recorded). Some clones in this sample may be carry-over from other donors' samples. The CDR3 region has the DNA TGTGCCAGCAGCACCCCGACCGGGACTAGCGGGGGGAATGAGCAGTTCTTC. It translates to CASSTPTGTSGGNEQFF. The full variable domain, rest sourced from reference TRBV7-6 and TRBJ2-1, is GAGVSQSPRYKVTKRGQDVALRCDPISGHVSLYWYRQALGQGPEFLTYFNYEAQQDKSGLPNDRFSAERPEGSISTLTIQRTEQRDSAMYRCASSTPTGTSGGNEQFFGPGTRLTVL.